The 29 T cell receptor beta chains reported below all come from one sample, sequenced in a study of T cell repertoires in cytomegalovirus infection. MiXCR, applied by TCRdb to the reads, yields one record per CDR3 protein. The data show some 920,000 distinct CDR3 sequences, around 32% seen once. The antigens for these receptors are not known. The sequencing used cultured CD8+ T cells from PBMCs, collected from culture after CMV antigen stimulation. These TCRs come from a human donor in good health (CMV status not recorded). Some clones in this sample may be carry-over from other donors' samples.

The chain combines TRBV4-1 with TRBJ2-7; 12 bases agree with TRBD1. The CDR3 covers 18 residues. V lost 8 bases to trimming and J lost 0 bases; unmatched junction nucleotides: 14. Germline V gives CDR1 MGHRA, CDR2 YSYEKL. CDR3 sequence reads: CASLPPGQGAAISYEQYF. CDR3 in DNA: TGCGCCAGCCTCCCACCGGGACAGGGGGCGGCGATCTCCTACGAGCAGTACTTC.

This clonotype came up many times. An end of the junction does not agree with germline; a read error may underlie this. The genes are TRBV7-8 and TRBJ2-1; possibly TRBD2 for D (7 bases). This CDR3 is built from 17 residues. The germline V gene encodes CDR1 SGHVS and CDR2 FQNEAQ. In DNA, the CDR3 is TGTGCCAGCAGCTTTCCGCCCCGGGGGGCCTCCAACAATGAGCAGTTCTTC. Translating it yields CASSFPPRGASNNEQFF.

The sample holds many counts of this clonotype. The chain recombines TRBV7-9 with TRBJ2-3, with D unresolved. V lost 2 bases and J lost 4, with 7 bases in between. Germline CDR1 and CDR2: SEHNR and FQNEAQ (reference sequence). The CDR3 consists of 13 residues. CDR3 in amino acids: CASSLRRADTQYF. For the CDR3, the DNA is TGTGCCAGCAGCTTAAGAAGGGCAGATACGCAGTATTTT.

The rearrangement joins TRBV4-1 to TRBJ1-3; unclear D gene. The V gene lost 2 bases and the J gene lost 0 bases, with 11 bases spanning the gap. The CDR3 is made up of 16 amino acids. Germline CDR1 is MGHRA and CDR2 is YSYEKL. The CDR3 protein is CASSQLGLTSGNTIYF. The CDR3 DNA sequence: TGCGCCAGCAGCCAACTCGGACTCACCTCTGGAAACACCATATATTTT.

Ten or more counts support this clonotype. The chain combines TRBV5-1 with TRBJ2-1; D remains ambiguous. Germline V gene lookup returns CDR1 SGHRS and CDR2 YFSETQ. V was pared by 2 bases and J by 0 bases, with 6 bases between. The CDR3 loop spans 14 amino acids. CDR3 region: CASSFYSSYNEQFF. The DNA of the CDR3 is TGCGCCAGCAGCTTCTATAGCTCCTACAATGAGCAGTTCTTC.

This clonotype was seen many times. J is TRBJ1-2 and V is TRBV12-3 or TRBV12-4; TRBD1 matches 7 bases. This CDR3 spans 16 amino acids. J gave up 1 base and V 6 bases, and 11 bases lay outside the gene matches. DNA for the CDR3: TGTGCCAGCAGCTTTACCGGGACAGACCTTAACTATGGCTACACCTTC. Amino acid sequence: CASSFTGTDLNYGYTF.

This clonotype has a single count. The V gene is TRBV6-5, the J gene TRBJ1-6; D not resolved. Germline values: CDR1 MNHEY, CDR2 SVGAGI. With 1 base removed from V and 4 bases from J, the gap between germline ends came to 8 bases. There are 15 residues in the CDR3. The CDR3 loop reads CASSYWTVYNSPLHF. As DNA, the CDR3 is TGTGCCAGCAGTTACTGGACGGTTTATAATTCACCCCTCCACTTT.

This chain connects TRBV28 to TRBJ2-1; the D is unclear. The germline V and J ends were trimmed by 6 bases and 11 bases, with 11 bases remaining between them. CDR1 is MDHEN, CDR2 SYDVKM, per germline. This CDR3 has 11 amino acids. CDR3 sequence reads: CASSYREKQFF. Written as DNA, the CDR3 is TGTGCCAGCAGCTACCGAGAAAAGCAGTTCTTC.

The chain has TRBV11-3 and TRBJ2-7; either TRBD1 or TRBD2 may supply D (5 bases each). In germline, CDR1 is SGHNT, CDR2 YENEEA. This CDR3 spans 15 amino acids. Trimming shortened V by 2 bases and J by 6 bases, and 17 bases separated the two germline ends. Written as DNA, the CDR3 is TGTGCCAGCAGCTTATGGGGACCGACGCACTTCGAGCAGTACTTC. It yields the protein CASSLWGPTHFEQYF.

This clonotype was seen more than once but under ten times. V is TRBV4-3 and J is TRBJ2-1, with D perhaps given as TRBD1 or TRBD2 (5 bases each). CDR1 is LGHNA and CDR2 is YSLEER in the germline V gene. The CDR3 consists of 13 residues. V lost 1 base to trimming and J lost 5 bases, with 6 bases between them. The DNA of the CDR3 is TGCGCCAGCAGCCAAGGGGGACACAATGAGCAGTTCTTC. This gives the protein CASSQGGHNEQFF.

The genes are TRBV15 and TRBJ1-1; D ambiguous. Germline V CDR1 and CDR2: LNHNV, YYDKDF (reference sequence). V lost 5 bases to trimming and J lost 2 bases, with 15 bases between them. This CDR3 is built from 15 residues. DNA for the CDR3: TGTGCCACCAGCGGGAGGGCCCGGGATAACACTGAAGCTTTCTTT. As protein: CATSGRARDNTEAFF. The full variable domain, its missing parts supplied by reference TRBV15 and TRBJ1-1, is DAMVIQNPRYQVTQFGKPVTLSCSQTLNHNVMYWYQQKSSQAPKLLFHYYDKDFNNEADTPDNFQSRRPNTSFCFLDIRSPGLGDTAMYLCATSGRARDNTEAFFGQGTRLTVV.

Comment on this clonotype: This sequence may be a read error, since a much larger clone differs from it by one base. This sequence joins TRBV7-2 and TRBJ2-1, with TRBD2 as a possible D gene (6 bases). Germline-derived CDR1 and CDR2 are SGHTA and FQGNSA. This CDR3 is built from 14 residues. This CDR3 is CVSTFGSSYNEQFF. In DNA form, the CDR3 reads TGTGTCAGTACCTTCGGGAGTTCCTACAATGAGCAGTTCTTC.

This clonotype was seen once. A much more abundant neighbour one base away suggests this may be a read error. V usage is TRBV12-3 or TRBV12-4 and J usage is TRBJ1-6; perhaps TRBD1 as D (5 bases). The CDR3 covers 15 residues. In DNA form, the CDR3 reads TGTGCCAACAGTTTCAGGGTGAGCGTGGGGTCACCCCTCCACTTT. It is translated as CANSFRVSVGSPLHF.

Many counts were recorded for this clonotype. V is TRBV7-6 and J is TRBJ1-5, with a possible D match to TRBD1 (6 bases). The length of the CDR3 is 15 residues. The germline V and J ends were trimmed by 5 bases and 6 bases, with 17 bases remaining between them. Germline loops: CDR1 SGHVS, CDR2 FNYEAQ. CDR3 sequence reads: CASSPQGGEIQPQHF. DNA for the CDR3: TGTGCCAGCAGCCCCCAAGGGGGGGAGATTCAGCCCCAGCATTTT.

This clonotype was seen only a few times. This chain connects TRBV5-8 to TRBJ2-4; D is tentatively TRBD1 or TRBD2 (6 bases each). This CDR3 is built from 19 residues. Germline values: CDR1 SGHTS, CDR2 YDEGEE. Trimming shortened V by 0 bases and J by 0 bases, and 19 bases separated the two germline ends. CDR3 nucleotide sequence: TGTGCCAGCAGCTTGGCGGGAGTTGGGGACACCAAAGCCAAAAACATTCAGTACTTC. This translates into CASSLAGVGDTKAKNIQYF.

This chain uses TRBV19 with TRBJ1-2; TRBD1 matches 8 bases. The germline gives CDR1 LNHDA, CDR2 SQIVND (reference sequence). V lost 5 bases to trimming and J lost 7 bases; unmatched junction nucleotides: 18. The CDR3 is 17 amino acids. Written as DNA, the CDR3 is TGTGCCAGTAGTCCCTCCCTGGGACAGGCCCAAGTCTCTGGCTACACCTTC. It encodes CASSPSLGQAQVSGYTF.

The V and J genes are TRBV11-3 and TRBJ2-1; 7 bases are shared with TRBD2. CDR3 length: 15 residues. V gave up 1 base and J gave up 6 bases; unmatched junction bases: 6. The V gene's germline CDR1 is SGHNT and CDR2 YENEEA. The CDR3 DNA reads as TGTGCCAGCAGCTTAGGGCGGGGGTATCTCAATGAGCAGTTCTTC. Its protein is CASSLGRGYLNEQFF.

This clonotype has only a few counts. This chain joins TRBV27 and TRBJ2-7, with TRBD1 matching over 7 bases. The trim removed 2 bases at V and 6 bases at J, leaving 4 bases unmatched. The length of the CDR3 is 13 residues. CDR1 is MNHEY and CDR2 is SMNVEV in the germline V gene (reference sequence). The CDR3 region has the DNA TGTGCCAGCAGTTTACTAACAGGGGCCGAGCAGTACGTC. Translating gives CASSLLTGAEQYV.

The chain is built from TRBV18 and TRBJ1-1; 9 bases match TRBD1. The CDR3 contains 15 residues. V lost 3 bases to trimming and J lost 5 bases; unmatched junction nucleotides: 7. Germline CDR1 KGHSH, CDR2 LQKENI. CDR3 in amino acids: CASSPLTGGKTEAFF. The CDR3 DNA sequence: TGTGCCAGCTCACCCCTGACAGGGGGTAAGACTGAAGCTTTCTTT. Full variable domain (rest looked up from reference TRBV18 and TRBJ1-1): NAGVMQNPRHLVRRRGQEARLRCSPMKGHSHVYWYRQLPEEGLKFMVYLQKENIIDESGMPKERFSAEFPKEGPSILRIQQVVRGDSAAYFCASSPLTGGKTEAFFGQGTRLTVV.

The rearrangement links TRBV6-2 or TRBV6-3 to TRBJ2-1, with 10 positions matching TRBD1. V trimming: 4 bases; J trimming: 5 bases; junction bases outside the gene matches: 11. This CDR3 contains 17 residues. Germline assignment: CDR1 MNHEY and CDR2 SVGEGT. DNA of the CDR3: TGTGCCAGCAGTTTTACCGGGACAGGGGCGTTCGACAATGAGCAGTTCTTC. Translated, it gives CASSFTGTGAFDNEQFF.

The CDR3 bases are TGTGCCAGCAGCCAAGCTGTCTTTGGCGGGGGCCTCACAGATACGCAGTATTTT. Translation: CASSQAVFGGGLTDTQYF. The V and J genes are TRBV4-2 and TRBJ2-3, with D possibly matching TRBD2 (7 bases). The ends were cut back, 1 base at V and 2 bases at J, with 19 bases in the middle. Germline V gene sequence: CDR1 LGHNA, CDR2 YNFKEQ. This CDR3 is 18 amino acids long.

This clonotype appeared a few times. The genes are TRBV27 and TRBJ2-5; TRBD2 matches 13 bases. CDR1 is MNHEY, CDR2 SMNVEV, per germline (reference sequence). Trimming took 6 bases from V and 1 from J; bases not matched to a gene: 2. The length of the CDR3 is 15 residues. CDR3 residues: CASRGLAGPQETQYF. The CDR3 DNA is TGTGCCAGCAGGGGACTAGCGGGGCCCCAAGAGACCCAGTACTTC.

The chain links TRBV19 to TRBJ1-1, with D uncertain. V lost 7 bases and J 6 bases, leaving 9 bases between the germline ends. Germline lookup yields CDR1 LNHDA and CDR2 SQIVND (reference sequence). The CDR3 extends over 11 amino acids. The CDR3 sequence is CASTQASEAFF. The CDR3 DNA follows: TGTGCCAGTACCCAGGCCTCTGAAGCTTTCTTT.

In this sample, this clonotype turned up many times. The V call is TRBV7-2, the J call TRBJ2-5, with unresolved D. Trimming removed 6 bases at V and 2 bases at J, with 4 bases between. Germline loops: CDR1 SGHTA, CDR2 FQGNSA. This CDR3 has 11 residues. The CDR3 is CASRIQETQYF. CDR3 coding DNA: TGTGCCAGCAGAATACAAGAGACCCAGTACTTC.

The rearrangement links TRBV7-3 to TRBJ1-3, with D hard to call. Trimming stripped 6 bases from V and 4 bases from J, with 16 bases between. This CDR3 region has 15 residues. CDR1 SGHTA and CDR2 FQGTGA come from the germline V gene. The CDR3 is CASSPSGVPGNTIYF. CDR3 coding DNA: TGTGCCAGCAGTCCCTCCGGGGTCCCCGGAAACACCATATATTTT.

The J gene is TRBJ1-1, the V gene TRBV19; D unresolved. This CDR3 is 13 amino acids long. In germline, CDR1 is LNHDA, CDR2 SQIVND (reference sequence). Trimming took off 0 bases at V and 1 base at J, with 3 bases between the two ends. This CDR3 reads CASSIDPNTEAFF. CDR3 nucleotides: TGTGCCAGTAGTATAGACCCGAACACTGAAGCTTTCTTT.

The chain uses TRBV7-4 and TRBJ2-7, with D perhaps TRBD2 (5 bases). This CDR3 comprises 12 residues. Germline V CDR1 and CDR2: SGHVT, SQSDAQ. Between the trimmed V and J ends, which lost 4 bases and 6 bases, there was a span of 10 bases. CDR3 residues: CASSSSRGEQYF. CDR3 DNA: TGTGCCAGCAGCTCTAGTCGGGGCGAGCAGTACTTC.

This clonotype was detected only a few times. The gene calls are TRBV14 and TRBJ1-2, with 10 positions matching TRBD1. V dropped 0 bases and J dropped 7; count of bases not matched to a gene: 5. The CDR3 sequence is 15 residues long. Per the germline V gene, CDR1 is SGHDN and CDR2 is FVKESK. The CDR3, as DNA: TGTGCCAGCAGCCAAGATTTGACAGGGGGCAGTGGCTACACCTTC. It specifies CASSQDLTGGSGYTF. The variable domain in full, with the rest retrieved from reference TRBV14 and TRBJ1-2, is EAGVTQFPSHSVIEKGQTVTLRCDPISGHDNLYWYRRVMGKEIKFLLHFVKESKQDESGMPNNRFLAERTGGTYSTLKVQPAELEDSGVYFCASSQDLTGGSGYTFGSGTRLTVV.

This clonotype was seen just once. This clone may be a read error of a much larger clone one base away. DNA of the CDR3: TGTGCCAGCAGCTTAGGGGCAGAGCTTGACTTC. Translating it yields CASSLGAELDF. This rearrangement joins TRBV7-6 to TRBJ2-7; no clear D gene. The CDR3 has 11 residues. Germline V gives CDR1 SGHVS, CDR2 FNYEAQ.